These 17 T cell receptor beta chains were sequenced from one sample in a study of T cells after yellow fever vaccination. TCRdb reprocessed the 5' RACE reads via MiXCR and lists one record per CDR3 protein. The repertoire holds around 300,000 distinct CDR3 sequences, with 4.1% as singletons. Source: PBMCs, taken 5 days after the yellow fever booster vaccination. Receptors were obtained from a young man who received the YFV17D yellow fever vaccine.

The genes are TRBV5-1 and TRBJ1-2, with 7 bases that match TRBD1. V lost 7 bases to trimming and J lost 8 bases; unmatched junction nucleotides: 11. CDR1 is SGHRS, CDR2 YFSETQ, per germline. CDR3 length: 13 residues. CDR3 residues: CASSRGEGFGYTF. The CDR3 bases are TGCGCCAGCTCCAGGGGGGAGGGTTTCGGCTACACCTTC.

Only a few counts were recorded for this clonotype. This chain connects TRBV18 to TRBJ2-7, with 10 bases identical to TRBD2. The germline CDR1 and CDR2 sequences are KGHSH and LQKENI. The CDR3 contains 15 residues. The V segment lost 6 bases and the J segment 3 bases; nucleotides outside the gene matches: 8. The CDR3 reads CASSPASGGLYEQYV. The CDR3 nucleotides read TGTGCCAGCTCTCCGGCTAGCGGGGGCCTCTACGAGCAGTACGTC.

This clonotype was seen many times. The V gene is TRBV7-2, the J gene TRBJ2-3; TRBD2 aligns across 7 bases. The V gene end was trimmed by 3 bases and the J gene end by 1 base; junction bases not matched to a gene: 4. Germline CDR1 is SGHTA and CDR2 is FQGNSA. This CDR3 is built from 15 residues. DNA for the CDR3: TGTGCCAGCAGCTTCCCCACTAGCGGCACAGATACGCAGTATTTT. This translates into CASSFPTSGTDTQYF. Drawing the rest from reference TRBV7-2 and TRBJ2-3, the complete variable domain is GAGVSQSPSNKVTEKGKDVELRCDPISGHTALYWYRQSLGQGLEFLIYFQGNSAPDKSGLPSDRFSAERTGGSVSTLTIQRTQQEDSAVYLCASSFPTSGTDTQYFGPGTRLTVL.

This clonotype was counted only a few times. The rearrangement uses TRBV10-3 and TRBJ2-3; 10 bases fit TRBD2. There are 18 residues in the CDR3. The V and J ends lost 5 bases and 2 bases, in that order; junction bases with no gene match: 13. The germline gives CDR1 ENHRY, CDR2 SYGVKD. CDR3 DNA sequence: TGTGCCATCAGTCCCCAGCGGGGGGGGGCACACCTCACAGATACGCAGTATTTT. Encoded protein: CAISPQRGGAHLTDTQYF.

This clonotype was counted between two and nine times. The chain recombines TRBV6-6 with TRBJ1-5; maybe TRBD1 (6 bases). The germline V gene encodes CDR1 MNHNY and CDR2 SVGAGI (reference sequence). This CDR3 comprises 14 residues. V dropped 5 bases and J dropped 0 bases, with 8 bases sitting between them. CDR3: CASSRDNSNQPQHF. DNA for the CDR3: TGTGCCAGCAGTAGGGACAATAGCAATCAGCCCCAGCATTTT.

V gene TRBV3-1 combines with J gene TRBJ1-2; D is uncertain. V was shortened by 4 bases and J by 4 bases, with 13 bases between the two germline ends. CDR3 length: 14 amino acids. CDR1 is LGHDT, CDR2 YNNKEL, per germline (reference sequence). This CDR3 is CASSPGRKGYGYTF. The CDR3 region has the DNA TGTGCCAGCAGCCCGGGGAGAAAGGGCTATGGCTACACCTTC. Complete variable domain (other parts from reference TRBV3-1 and TRBJ1-2): DTAVSQTPKYLVTQMGNDKSIKCEQNLGHDTMYWYKQDSKKFLKIMFSYNNKELIINETVPNRFSPKSPDKAHLNLHINSLELGDSAVYFCASSPGRKGYGYTFGSGTRLTVV.

The rearrangement uses TRBV12-3 or TRBV12-4 and TRBJ2-3, with D hard to call. This CDR3 is built from 14 residues. With 6 bases removed from V and 6 bases from J, the gap between germline ends came to 16 bases. In DNA, the CDR3 is TGTGCCAGCAGCCCCCAGGACGGCGTGGATACGCAGTATTTT. It is translated as CASSPQDGVDTQYF.

This clonotype appeared many times. V usage is TRBV5-1 and J usage is TRBJ2-3, with 9 positions matching TRBD2. In germline, CDR1 is SGHRS, CDR2 YFSETQ. The junction had 4 bases not matched to a gene; V was cut back by 0 bases and J by 2 bases. The CDR3 contains 16 residues. CDR3 loop: CASSLDPSGNTDTQYF. The CDR3, as DNA: TGCGCCAGCAGCTTGGACCCTAGCGGGAACACAGATACGCAGTATTTT.

The chain links TRBV6-2 or TRBV6-3 to TRBJ2-7, with a tentative D call TRBD2 (5 bases). V was clipped by 8 bases and J by 6 bases, with 17 bases between them. This CDR3 is built from 13 residues. In germline, CDR1 is MNHEY, CDR2 SVGEGT. For the CDR3, the DNA is TGTGCCAGCCGACCCCCGTTCAGCGGCGAGCAGTACGTC. Protein: CASRPPFSGEQYV.

The chain uses TRBV7-2 and TRBJ1-2, with 9 nucleotides matching TRBD1. The CDR3 is made up of 16 amino acids. CDR1 is SGHTA and CDR2 is FQGNSA in the germline V gene. V shed 0 bases, J shed 4 bases, and the junction held 6 bases outside the gene matches. The CDR3 reads CASSLAGMTGGYGYTF. The CDR3 DNA reads as TGTGCCAGCAGCTTAGCTGGAATGACAGGGGGCTATGGCTACACCTTC.

This clonotype has a handful of counts. V is TRBV5-1 and J is TRBJ2-5; 7 bases match TRBD2. Germline V gene sequence: CDR1 SGHRS, CDR2 YFSETQ. This CDR3 comprises 14 residues. Trimming at V came to 0 bases and at J to 5 bases, leaving 4 bases not matched to a gene. Here the CDR3 DNA reads TGCGCCAGCAGCTTGGTTACAGCGGGGGAGACCCAGTACTTC. Residues: CASSLVTAGETQYF.

This clonotype was counted at least ten times. This rearrangement joins TRBV3-1 to TRBJ2-3; D is undetermined. The CDR3 covers 13 residues. V lost 1 base and J 3 bases, leaving 5 bases between the germline ends. Germline CDR1 LGHDT, CDR2 YNNKEL (reference sequence). The CDR3 here is CASSQARTDTQYF. CDR3 coding DNA: TGTGCCAGCAGCCAAGCGAGGACAGATACGCAGTATTTT.

This chain links TRBV7-3 with TRBJ1-3; maybe TRBD1 (6 bases). This CDR3 contains 16 residues. In germline, CDR1 is SGHTA, CDR2 FQGTGA. Between the trimmed V and J ends, which lost 4 bases and 4 bases, there was a span of 17 bases. CDR3 DNA sequence: TGTGCCAGCAGCTCCTCCCCTACAGGGTCCGGAAACACCATATATTTT. Amino acids: CASSSSPTGSGNTIYF.

Many counts were recorded for this clonotype. The chain links TRBV4-2 to TRBJ1-6; tentatively, D is TRBD1 (6 bases). Germline-derived CDR1 and CDR2 are LGHNA and YNFKEQ. The CDR3 covers 15 residues. V dropped 4 bases and J dropped 5 bases, with 12 bases sitting between them. CDR3: CASSLTGTNNSPLHF. The CDR3 DNA is TGTGCCAGCAGCCTGACCGGGACAAATAATTCACCCCTCCACTTT.

Many counts were recorded for this clonotype. This chain connects TRBV3-1 to TRBJ2-1, with 9 positions matching TRBD2. CDR1 and CDR2 from the germline V gene are LGHDT and YNNKEL (reference sequence). The CDR3 totals 14 residues. With 7 bases clipped from V and 5 bases from J, the junction kept 6 bases outside the gene matches. CDR3 loop: CASKAGGGNNEQFF. The DNA for the CDR3 is TGTGCCAGCAAAGCGGGGGGAGGCAACAATGAGCAGTTCTTC.

This clonotype was counted between two and nine times. The CDR3 DNA reads as TGTGCCAGCAGTTACTCGATAGTAGCGGGGGGGTCCTACAATGAGCAGTTCTTC. It is translated as CASSYSIVAGGSYNEQFF. The chain combines TRBV6-2 or TRBV6-3 with TRBJ2-1; TRBD2 matches at 11 bases. V lost 0 bases, J lost 1 base, and 5 bases stayed unmatched. Germline-derived CDR1 and CDR2 are MNHEY and SVGEGT. This CDR3 comprises 18 residues.

J is TRBJ1-4 and V is TRBV20-1, with 7 positions matching TRBD1. Germline lookup yields CDR1 DFQATT and CDR2 SNEGSKA (reference sequence). V shed 7 bases, J shed 7 bases, and the junction held 9 bases outside the gene matches. The CDR3 runs 13 residues. DNA of the CDR3: TGCAGTGGGCGACAGGGCGGTGGTGAAAAACTGTTTTTT. Its translation: CSGRQGGGEKLFF.